A single TCR beta chain is shown here with its context. Its specificity is unknown. This CDR3 is built from 19 residues. The sample comes from a study of monozygotic twins with inflammatory bowel disease. Study-wide points: Clonotype sharing was lower in IBD patients than healthy twins, most markedly with disease activity.

Each UMI harboured a 6-nucleotide sample barcode and was appended via template switching. Amplification used two nested PCRs: roughly 15 cycles, then 9 cycles, on TCRalpha/TCRbeta cDNA. For each CDR3 protein, TCRdb gives one entry from its re-call of the 5' RACE reads, without DNA. Recorded for this sample: about 440,000 distinct CDR3 sequences. Sequencing used blood. The receptor was isolated from a human donor with ulcerative colitis or Crohn's disease, or a healthy co-twin of an affected twin (not recorded which). This chain connects TRBV12-3 or TRBV12-4 to TRBJ2-3; TCRdb proposes TRBD2, but this gene call is untestable without DNA. This CDR3 reads CASSSHGVSSGRATDTQYF.